The 16 T cell receptor beta chains below all came from one sample that was sequenced in a study of blood T cell repertoires in COVID-19 (dated by TCRdb to the early 2020s). Receptor libraries were prepared by the immunoSEQ multiplex PCR assay. The table was pulled from immuneACCESS by TCRdb, which kept in-frame rearrangements only. Such tables lose some clones; where checked, under half of the loss comes from unresolved V genes, and the rest has no known cause. Within this sample are roughly 190,000 clones, with around nine tenths of them counted one time only. The biggest ten clones account for around 0.53% of the sample. Sample: peripheral blood. The receptors originated from a man in his fifties with acute or convalescent COVID-19.

The V and J genes are TRBV19 and TRBJ2-7; D not certain. Trimming took off 7 bases at V and 0 bases at J, with 4 bases between the two ends. This CDR3 spans 11 amino acids. In germline, CDR1 is LNHDA, CDR2 SQIVND (reference sequence). CDR3: CASTFSYEQYV. CDR3 nucleotide sequence: TGTGCCAGTACCTTCTCCTACGAGCAGTACGTC.

This clone was detected only a few times. For the CDR3, the DNA is TGTGCCAGCAGCCCCTGGGGAGTTCTCTCAGAGGGCTACACCTTC. It encodes CASSPWGVLSEGYTF. The chain uses TRBV13 and TRBJ1-2, with D unclear. V was pared by 5 bases and J by 8 bases, with 21 bases between. Germline CDR1 reads PRHDT; CDR2 reads FYEKMQ (reference sequence). The CDR3 contains 15 residues.

Only a few counts were recorded for this clone. The chain joins TRBV7-9 to TRBJ2-7, with 12 bases aligning to TRBD2. Germline V gene lookup returns CDR1 SEHNR and CDR2 FQNEAQ (reference sequence). The CDR3 totals 15 residues. J lost 7 bases, V lost 3 bases, and 7 bases had no gene match. For the CDR3, the DNA is TGTGCCAGCAGCTTTACGACTAGCGGGAGTGAAGAGCAGTACTTC. Its protein is CASSFTTSGSEEQYF.

V is TRBV7-9 and J is TRBJ2-1; TRBD2 aligns across 14 bases. Germline loops: CDR1 SEHNR, CDR2 FQNEAQ (reference sequence). The CDR3 is made up of 16 amino acids. V was clipped by 2 bases and J by 9 bases; unmatched bases: 6. The CDR3 loop is CASSLTPGLAGAEQFF. CDR3 nucleotides: TGTGCCAGCAGCTTAACCCCGGGACTAGCGGGAGCTGAGCAGTTCTTC.

The genes are TRBV7-2 and TRBJ1-2, with D possibly TRBD1 on 5 matching bases. This CDR3 comprises 13 residues. With 5 bases removed from V and 8 bases from J, the gap between germline ends came to 15 bases. Looked up from germline, CDR1 is SGHTA and CDR2 is FQGNSA. DNA of the CDR3: TGTGCCAGCAGCGAAAACAGGTTGATCGGCTACACCTTC. Protein: CASSENRLIGYTF.

The V call is TRBV7-9, the J call TRBJ1-2, with 7 bases fitting TRBD1. The CDR3 is made up of 13 amino acids. The germline CDR1 and CDR2 sequences are SEHNR and FQNEAQ (reference sequence). The V segment lost 2 bases and the J segment 6 bases; nucleotides outside the gene matches: 3. The CDR3: CASSLRQGDGYTF. CDR3 nucleotide sequence: TGTGCCAGCAGCTTACGACAGGGTGATGGCTACACCTTC. The full variable domain, its missing parts supplied by reference TRBV7-9 and TRBJ1-2, is DTGVSQNPRHKITKRGQNVTFRCDPISEHNRLYWYRQTLGQGPEFLTYFQNEAQLEKSRLLSDRFSAERPKGSFSTLEIQRTEQGDSAMYLCASSLRQGDGYTFGSGTRLTVV.

This sequence joins TRBV5-1 and TRBJ2-7; 9 nucleotides agree with TRBD1. The CDR3 consists of 16 residues. Germline assignment: CDR1 SGHRS and CDR2 YFSETQ. V was clipped by 2 bases and J by 2 bases; unmatched bases: 8. The chain's CDR3 is CASSFRSGQGPYEQYF. Here the CDR3 DNA reads TGCGCCAGCAGCTTTCGATCGGGACAGGGTCCCTACGAGCAGTACTTC.

The chain joins TRBV5-1 to TRBJ2-7; D unclear. Germline V gene sequence: CDR1 SGHRS, CDR2 YFSETQ. This CDR3 has 13 amino acids. V dropped 1 base and J dropped 2 bases, with 7 bases sitting between them. The CDR3 spells CASSLTGAYEQYF. The DNA for the CDR3 is TGCGCCAGCAGCTTGACTGGAGCCTACGAGCAGTACTTC.

V usage is TRBV4-1 and J usage is TRBJ1-1; the D gene is possibly TRBD1 (5 bases). V lost 6 bases to trimming and J lost 5 bases, with 10 bases between them. This CDR3 contains 12 residues. Looked up from germline, CDR1 is MGHRA and CDR2 is YSYEKL. The CDR3 spells CASRHGGTEAFF. In DNA form, the CDR3 reads TGCGCCAGCAGACATGGGGGGACTGAAGCTTTCTTT.

The V and J genes are TRBV10-3 and TRBJ1-1, with 9 bases aligning to TRBD1. Germline V gene data show CDR1 as ENHRY and CDR2 as SYGVKD. The CDR3 covers 13 residues. V lost 6 bases, J lost 3 bases, and 2 bases stayed unmatched. CDR3 DNA sequence: TGTGCCATCAGCACAGGGGGCGACACTGAAGCTTTCTTT. Protein: CAISTGGDTEAFF.

The chain employs TRBV7-2 and TRBJ2-5, with 8 bases aligning to TRBD2. V shed 4 bases, J shed 2 bases, and the junction held 6 bases outside the gene matches. CDR1 is SGHTA and CDR2 is FQGNSA in the germline V gene. CDR3 length: 15 amino acids. CDR3 region: CASSSSGLTQETQYF. In DNA form, the CDR3 reads TGTGCCAGCAGCTCTAGCGGGTTGACACAAGAGACCCAGTACTTC.

The CDR3 nucleotides are TGTGCCAGCAGCTTTCGGTATTCTGGGGCCAACGTCCTGACTTTC. The encoded protein is CASSFRYSGANVLTF. The chain has TRBV7-2 and TRBJ2-6; D not certain. Trimming removed 3 bases at V and 1 base at J, with 7 bases between. This CDR3 is built from 15 residues. From germline, CDR1 is SGHTA and CDR2 FQGNSA.

The rearrangement links TRBV2 to TRBJ1-5; 8 bases align to TRBD1. Germline-derived CDR1 and CDR2 are SNHLY and FYNNEI. The junction had 10 bases not matched to a gene; V was cut back by 11 bases and J by 4 bases. This CDR3 is 14 amino acids long. The CDR3 spells CAAGGTGGNQPQHF. CDR3 sequence (DNA): TGTGCCGCAGGTGGGACAGGCGGGAATCAGCCCCAGCATTTT.

This chain connects TRBV19 to TRBJ1-1; weak D call: TRBD1 (6 bases). The ends were cut back, 4 bases at V and 4 bases at J, with 13 bases in the middle. Germline assignment: CDR1 LNHDA and CDR2 SQIVND (reference sequence). The CDR3 has 14 amino acids. Here the CDR3 reads CASSRDRFSTEAFF. CDR3 DNA sequence: TGTGCCAGTAGTAGAGACAGGTTTTCCACTGAAGCTTTCTTT. The whole variable domain, filled in from reference TRBV19 and TRBJ1-1, reads DGGITQSPKYLFRKEGQNVTLSCEQNLNHDAMYWYRQDPGQGLRLIYYSQIVNDFQKGDIAEGYSVSREKKESFPLTVTSAQKNPTAFYLCASSRDRFSTEAFFGQGTRLTVV.

This CDR3 reads CASSSEAGGPEAFF. The CDR3, as DNA: TGTGCCAGCAGTTCCGAGGCAGGGGGCCCTGAAGCTTTCTTT. V usage is TRBV6-5 and J usage is TRBJ1-1; 8 bases are a match to TRBD1. This CDR3 comprises 14 residues. Trimming at V came to 4 bases and at J to 6 bases, leaving 7 bases not matched to a gene. The germline V gene has CDR1 MNHEY and CDR2 SVGAGI.

The rearrangement links TRBV7-2 to TRBJ2-5; 7 bases agree with TRBD1. The CDR3 sequence is 14 residues long. From germline, CDR1 is SGHTA and CDR2 FQGNSA. V shed 5 bases and J 5 bases; nucleotides not matched to a gene: 8. The chain's CDR3 is CASSTATGSETQYF. CDR3 coding DNA: TGTGCCAGCAGCACCGCGACAGGGTCTGAGACCCAGTACTTC.